These T cell receptor beta chains were read from a single sample in a study of T cells of healthy individuals. MiXCR was run by TCRdb on the 5' RACE reads, yielding one entry per CDR3 protein. The data hold 45,000 to 60,000 distinct CDR3 sequences, with around 15% observed a single time. The receptors stem from a human donor in good health. Both conserved end residues are part of each CDR3. Each record gives: J gene, CDR3 length, D gene, clone size, V gene, CDR3 protein, CDR3 DNA. D genes are given only for firm matches. Size is stated for part of the rows, as once, few or many counts, or as a class when the clone is expanded.

j_call: TRBJ2-5
cdr3_length: 14
d_call: -
clone_size: -
v_call: TRBV20-1
cdr3_aa: CSARGIDSQETQYF
cdr3_nt: TGCAGTGCTAGAGGCATAGACAGTCAAGAGACCCAGTACTTC

j_call: TRBJ2-3
cdr3_length: 13
d_call: -
clone_size: many
v_call: TRBV9
cdr3_aa: CASTAQDSDTQYF
cdr3_nt: TGTGCCAGCACCGCGCAAGACTCAGATACGCAGTATTTT

j_call: TRBJ1-5
cdr3_length: 15
d_call: -
clone_size: many
v_call: TRBV4-3
cdr3_aa: CASSLDRFGNQPQHF
cdr3_nt: TGCGCCAGCAGCCTTGACAGGTTTGGCAATCAGCCCCAGCATTTT

j_call: TRBJ2-1
cdr3_length: 16
d_call: -
clone_size: many
v_call: TRBV29-1
cdr3_aa: CSVEDPTGGSYNEQFF
cdr3_nt: TGCAGCGTTGAAGATCCCACCGGCGGATCCTACAATGAGCAGTTCTTC

j_call: TRBJ1-2
cdr3_length: 14
d_call: -
clone_size: few
v_call: TRBV24-1
cdr3_aa: CATSDHRRPWGYTF
cdr3_nt: TGTGCCACCAGTGACCACAGACGGCCCTGGGGCTACACCTTC

j_call: TRBJ2-1
cdr3_length: 17
d_call: -
clone_size: -
v_call: TRBV6-2/TRBV6-3
cdr3_aa: CASSYSSQAASYNEQFF
cdr3_nt: TGTGCCAGCAGTTACTCGAGTCAGGCGGCCTCCTACAATGAGCAGTTCTTC

j_call: TRBJ2-1
cdr3_length: 12
d_call: -
clone_size: few
v_call: TRBV9
cdr3_aa: CASSPQYNEQFF
cdr3_nt: TGTGCCAGCAGCCCCCAATACAATGAGCAGTTCTTC

j_call: TRBJ1-5
cdr3_length: 16
d_call: -
clone_size: -
v_call: TRBV20-1
cdr3_aa: CSARERSWYSNQPQHF
cdr3_nt: TGCAGTGCTAGAGAACGTAGCTGGTATAGCAATCAGCCCCAGCATTTT

j_call: TRBJ2-1
cdr3_length: 11
d_call: TRBD2
clone_size: -
v_call: TRBV5-1
cdr3_aa: CASSLGRECFF
cdr3_nt: TGCGCCAGCAGCTTGGGGCGGGAGTGCTTCTTC

j_call: TRBJ2-1
cdr3_length: 15
d_call: TRBD1
clone_size: -
v_call: TRBV5-6
cdr3_aa: CASSLAGTGYNEQFF
cdr3_nt: TGTGCCAGCAGCTTGGCCGGGACAGGGTACAATGAGCAGTTCTTC

j_call: TRBJ2-7
cdr3_length: 13
d_call: -
clone_size: -
v_call: TRBV2
cdr3_aa: CVSSAPGAYEQYF
cdr3_nt: TGTGTCAGCAGTGCACCCGGGGCCTACGAGCAGTACTTC

j_call: TRBJ1-1
cdr3_length: 12
d_call: -
clone_size: many
v_call: TRBV20-1
cdr3_aa: CSARVLNTEAFF
cdr3_nt: TGCAGTGCTAGAGTACTGAACACTGAAGCTTTCTTT

j_call: TRBJ2-3
cdr3_length: 16
d_call: -
clone_size: -
v_call: TRBV19
cdr3_aa: CASSALKQIRSDTQYF
cdr3_nt: TGTGCCAGTAGTGCCTTAAAACAGATTAGGTCAGATACGCAGTATTTT

j_call: TRBJ2-7
cdr3_length: 15
d_call: TRBD1
clone_size: -
v_call: TRBV19
cdr3_aa: CASSPRQGGTYEQYF
cdr3_nt: TGTGCCAGTAGTCCCCGACAGGGGGGGACCTACGAGCAGTACTTC

j_call: TRBJ2-3
cdr3_length: 13
d_call: -
clone_size: -
v_call: TRBV4-2
cdr3_aa: CASAWGFTDTQYF
cdr3_nt: TGTGCCAGCGCTTGGGGGTTCACAGATACGCAGTATTTT

j_call: TRBJ1-1
cdr3_length: 14
d_call: TRBD1
clone_size: many
v_call: TRBV2
cdr3_aa: CASSEQTGSTEAFF
cdr3_nt: TGTGCCAGCAGTGAACAGACAGGGAGTACTGAAGCTTTCTTT

j_call: TRBJ2-1
cdr3_length: 15
d_call: -
clone_size: many
v_call: TRBV5-1
cdr3_aa: CASSLDVWATGEQFF
cdr3_nt: TGCGCCAGCAGCTTGGATGTTTGGGCGACAGGTGAGCAGTTCTTC

j_call: TRBJ2-7
cdr3_length: 14
d_call: TRBD2
clone_size: few
v_call: TRBV20-1
cdr3_aa: CSASRTSGNDEQYF
cdr3_nt: TGCAGTGCTTCCCGGACTAGCGGGAATGACGAGCAGTACTTC

j_call: TRBJ1-1
cdr3_length: 16
d_call: -
clone_size: -
v_call: TRBV12-3/TRBV12-4
cdr3_aa: CASSLVGTGRPVTAFF
cdr3_nt: TGTGCCAGCAGTTTAGTGGGAACAGGGAGGCCCGTGACAGCTTTCTTT

j_call: TRBJ2-7
cdr3_length: 15
d_call: -
clone_size: few
v_call: TRBV6-6
cdr3_aa: CASSYAAVAPYEQYF
cdr3_nt: TGTGCCAGCAGTTACGCAGCAGTCGCACCCTACGAGCAGTACTTC

j_call: TRBJ2-3
cdr3_length: 15
d_call: -
clone_size: -
v_call: TRBV6-2/TRBV6-3
cdr3_aa: CASSYGAGGTDTQYF
cdr3_nt: TGTGCCAGCAGTTACGGAGCTGGGGGCACAGATACGCAGTATTTT

j_call: TRBJ1-1
cdr3_length: 14
d_call: -
clone_size: few
v_call: TRBV28
cdr3_aa: CASSLSGRGTEAFF
cdr3_nt: TGTGCCAGCAGTTTATCGGGAAGGGGGACTGAAGCTTTCTTT

j_call: TRBJ1-1
cdr3_length: 17
d_call: -
clone_size: many
v_call: TRBV20-1
cdr3_aa: CSARLRYTGPPNTEAFF
cdr3_nt: TGCAGTGCTAGACTTCGTTACACGGGACCGCCGAACACTGAAGCTTTCTTT

j_call: TRBJ2-7
cdr3_length: 15
d_call: -
clone_size: -
v_call: TRBV27
cdr3_aa: CASSPNGVSSYEQYF
cdr3_nt: TGTGCCAGCAGTCCCAACGGCGTGAGCTCCTACGAGCAGTACTTC

j_call: TRBJ2-6
cdr3_length: 14
d_call: -
clone_size: many
v_call: TRBV5-1
cdr3_aa: CASSLSPGANVLTF
cdr3_nt: TGCGCCAGCAGCTTGAGTCCTGGGGCCAACGTCCTGACTTTC

j_call: TRBJ2-7
cdr3_length: 12
d_call: -
clone_size: few
v_call: TRBV6-1
cdr3_aa: CASSEALLGAHF
cdr3_nt: TGTGCCAGCAGTGAAGCGCTCCTGGGGGCTCACTTC

j_call: TRBJ2-2
cdr3_length: 17
d_call: TRBD2
clone_size: many
v_call: TRBV7-9
cdr3_aa: CASSPPLLAGVTGELFF
cdr3_nt: TGTGCCAGCAGCCCTCCGTTATTAGCGGGTGTCACCGGGGAGCTGTTTTTT

j_call: TRBJ2-1
cdr3_length: 14
d_call: -
clone_size: -
v_call: TRBV6-2/TRBV6-3
cdr3_aa: CASSHGLRENEQFF
cdr3_nt: TGTGCCAGCAGTCACGGACTAAGGGAGAATGAGCAGTTCTTC

j_call: TRBJ2-7
cdr3_length: 14
d_call: TRBD2
clone_size: -
v_call: TRBV7-9
cdr3_aa: CASSVAGLSYEQYF
cdr3_nt: TGTGCCAGCAGCGTAGCGGGGTTATCCTACGAGCAGTACTTC

j_call: TRBJ1-2
cdr3_length: 17
d_call: -
clone_size: many
v_call: TRBV12-3/TRBV12-4
cdr3_aa: CASSLRSLVSSNYGYTF
cdr3_nt: TGTGCCAGCAGTTTAAGATCCCTGGTCTCGTCTAACTATGGCTACACCTTC

j_call: TRBJ1-1
cdr3_length: 15
d_call: -
clone_size: few
v_call: TRBV5-1
cdr3_aa: CASSFQGPPNTEAFF
cdr3_nt: TGCGCCAGCAGCTTCCAGGGGCCGCCAAACACTGAAGCTTTCTTT

j_call: TRBJ2-6
cdr3_length: 15
d_call: TRBD1
clone_size: few
v_call: TRBV6-1
cdr3_aa: CASSEQGDGANVLTF
cdr3_nt: TGTGCCAGCAGTGAACAGGGGGATGGGGCCAACGTCCTGACTTTC

j_call: TRBJ2-7
cdr3_length: 16
d_call: TRBD2
clone_size: many
v_call: TRBV20-1
cdr3_aa: CSAIPLAGSDSYEQYF
cdr3_nt: TGCAGTGCTATTCCCCTAGCGGGATCCGACTCCTACGAGCAGTACTTC

j_call: TRBJ2-7
cdr3_length: 13
d_call: TRBD2
clone_size: -
v_call: TRBV12-3/TRBV12-4
cdr3_aa: CASSAGRPGEQYF
cdr3_nt: TGTGCCAGCAGCGCCGGGAGGCCAGGGGAGCAGTACTTC

j_call: TRBJ2-3
cdr3_length: 17
d_call: TRBD1
clone_size: -
v_call: TRBV24-1
cdr3_aa: CATSDLSWGQGKDTQYF
cdr3_nt: TGTGCCACCAGTGATTTGAGTTGGGGACAGGGGAAGGATACGCAGTATTTT

j_call: TRBJ1-2
cdr3_length: 15
d_call: -
clone_size: many
v_call: TRBV29-1
cdr3_aa: CSVENRPGEYYGYTF
cdr3_nt: TGCAGCGTTGAAAATCGTCCAGGGGAGTACTATGGCTACACCTTC

j_call: TRBJ2-1
cdr3_length: 13
d_call: TRBD1
clone_size: few
v_call: TRBV5-1
cdr3_aa: CASSFGQGNEQFF
cdr3_nt: TGCGCCAGCAGCTTCGGACAGGGGAATGAGCAGTTCTTC

j_call: TRBJ2-3
cdr3_length: 13
d_call: -
clone_size: many
v_call: TRBV19
cdr3_aa: CASRTGGADTQYF
cdr3_nt: TGTGCCAGTAGAACCGGGGGCGCAGATACGCAGTATTTT

j_call: TRBJ2-5
cdr3_length: 14
d_call: TRBD1
clone_size: -
v_call: TRBV2
cdr3_aa: CASSEGQGGETQYF
cdr3_nt: TGTGCCAGCTCGGAGGGACAGGGGGGCGAGACCCAGTACTTC

j_call: TRBJ1-6
cdr3_length: 14
d_call: -
clone_size: many
v_call: TRBV20-1
cdr3_aa: CSARDSQANSPLHF
cdr3_nt: TGCAGTGCTAGAGACAGTCAGGCTAATTCACCCCTCCACTTT

j_call: TRBJ2-7
cdr3_length: 13
d_call: -
clone_size: -
v_call: TRBV20-1
cdr3_aa: CSVRIPNQDEQYF
cdr3_nt: TGCAGTGTTAGGATTCCAAACCAGGACGAGCAGTACTTC

j_call: TRBJ2-1
cdr3_length: 16
d_call: TRBD2
clone_size: many
v_call: TRBV14
cdr3_aa: CASSQFLAGGPDEQFF
cdr3_nt: TGTGCCAGCAGCCAATTCCTAGCGGGAGGGCCCGACGAGCAGTTCTTC

j_call: TRBJ2-1
cdr3_length: 17
d_call: TRBD2
clone_size: few
v_call: TRBV6-9
cdr3_aa: CASSSPGTSGVGNEQFF
cdr3_nt: TGTGCCAGCAGTTCCCCTGGGACTAGCGGGGTGGGGAATGAGCAGTTCTTC

j_call: TRBJ2-5
cdr3_length: 13
d_call: -
clone_size: -
v_call: TRBV12-3/TRBV12-4
cdr3_aa: CASNGRTTETQYF
cdr3_nt: TGTGCCAGCAACGGACGGACCACAGAGACCCAGTACTTC

j_call: TRBJ2-6
cdr3_length: 17
d_call: TRBD1
clone_size: many
v_call: TRBV28
cdr3_aa: CASTPSTGGGGANVLTF
cdr3_nt: TGTGCCAGCACTCCTTCGACAGGGGGAGGTGGGGCCAACGTCCTGACTTTC

j_call: TRBJ2-3
cdr3_length: 18
d_call: TRBD2
clone_size: many
v_call: TRBV19
cdr3_aa: CASSIGGRDPLQADTQYF
cdr3_nt: TGTGCCAGTAGTATCGGTGGGAGGGACCCACTTCAAGCAGATACGCAGTATTTT